This T cell receptor beta chain comes out of a study of T cells in Graves' hyperthyroidism and ophthalmopathy. Study-wide results and caveats: Using 13 V-J features, a model discriminated ophthalmopathy from stable hyperthyroidism.

TCR beta CDR3 regions were amplified from RNA. First-round RT-PCR with HTBI primers amplified the TCR CDR3 region. TCRdb reprocessed the multiplex PCR reads with MiXCR, giving one entry per CDR3 protein. The sample lists hundreds of thousands of distinct CDR3 sequences, approximately 15% seen once, with around 14% in the top ten. Germline-derived CDR1 and CDR2 are MNHEY and SVGEGT. V lost 0 bases and J lost 2, with 7 bases in between. This CDR3 spans 14 amino acids. 10 ml fresh peripheral blood yielded the PBMCs. This clonotype was observed a handful of times. What it recognizes is unknown. Sequencing was performed on blood. V and J are TRBV6-2 or TRBV6-3 and TRBJ1-2; D is unclear. The source is a woman aged 18-29 years with Graves' hyperthyroidism. The CDR3 DNA sequence: TGTGCCAGCAGTTACTCGATCCCAAACTATGGCTACACCTTC. Translated, it gives CASSYSIPNYGYTF.